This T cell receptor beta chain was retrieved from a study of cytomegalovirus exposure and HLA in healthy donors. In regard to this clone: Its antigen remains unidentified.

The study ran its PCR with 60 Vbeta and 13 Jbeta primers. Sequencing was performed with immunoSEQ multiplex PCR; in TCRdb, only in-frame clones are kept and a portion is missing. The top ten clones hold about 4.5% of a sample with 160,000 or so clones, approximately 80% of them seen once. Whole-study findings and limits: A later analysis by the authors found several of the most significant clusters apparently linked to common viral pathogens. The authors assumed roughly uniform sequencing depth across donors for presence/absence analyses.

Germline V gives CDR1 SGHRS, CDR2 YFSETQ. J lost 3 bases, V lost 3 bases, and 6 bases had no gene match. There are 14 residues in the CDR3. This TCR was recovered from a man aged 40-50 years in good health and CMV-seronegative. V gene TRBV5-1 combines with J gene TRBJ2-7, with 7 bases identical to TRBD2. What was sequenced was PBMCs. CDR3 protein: CASSSGGGSYEQYF. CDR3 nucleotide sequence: TGCGCCAGCAGCTCGGGAGGCGGGAGCTACGAGCAGTACTTC.